The T cell receptor (beta chain) described here comes from a study of T-cell reconstitution after alpha-beta-depleted transplantation in children. Unique molecular identifiers were incorporated when the TCRbeta library was constructed. A single record per CDR3 protein comes from TCRdb applying MiXCR to the PCR reads. Counted here are 350,000 to 450,000 distinct CDR3 sequences, about 14% occurring once; the ten biggest clones make up around 4.5%. The origin of this receptor is a human donor who donated a stem cell graft to a child with Fanconi anemia. The sample consisted of PBMCs, taken from the stem cell graft.

CDR3: CASRGTGVSYEQYF. DNA for the CDR3: TGTGCCAGCAGGGGGACAGGGGTTTCCTACGAGCAGTACTTC. The chain joins TRBV7-9 to TRBJ2-7; 10 bases are a match to TRBD1. The J segment lost 1 base and the V segment lost 6 bases, leaving 3 bases of the junction unmatched. Per the germline V gene, CDR1 is SEHNR and CDR2 is FQNEAQ (reference sequence). CDR3 length equals 14 residues.